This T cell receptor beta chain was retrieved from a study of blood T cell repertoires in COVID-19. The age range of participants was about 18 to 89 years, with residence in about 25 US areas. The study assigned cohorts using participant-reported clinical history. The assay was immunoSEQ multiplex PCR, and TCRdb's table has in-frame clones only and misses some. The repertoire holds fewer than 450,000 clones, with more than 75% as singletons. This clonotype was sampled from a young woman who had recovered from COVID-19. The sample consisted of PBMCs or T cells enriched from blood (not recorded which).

This CDR3 is CASGGGTYNEQFF. As DNA, the CDR3 is TGCGCCAGCGGGGGAGGAACCTACAATGAGCAGTTCTTC. The genes are TRBV4-1 and TRBJ2-1; the D gene is possibly TRBD2 (6 bases). Germline assignment: CDR1 MGHRA and CDR2 YSYEKL. The CDR3 loop spans 13 amino acids. V was pared by 8 bases and J by 2 bases, with 10 bases between.